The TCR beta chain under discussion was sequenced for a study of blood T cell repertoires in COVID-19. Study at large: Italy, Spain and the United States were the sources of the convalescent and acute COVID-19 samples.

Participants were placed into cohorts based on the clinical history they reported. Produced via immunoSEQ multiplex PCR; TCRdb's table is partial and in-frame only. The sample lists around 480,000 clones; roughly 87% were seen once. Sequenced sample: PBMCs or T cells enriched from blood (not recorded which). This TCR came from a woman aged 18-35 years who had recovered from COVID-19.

The CDR3 nucleotides are TGTGCCAGCTCACTACAGGGGCCGGGGAACTGGAACACCGGGGAGCTGTTTTTT. It encodes CASSLQGPGNWNTGELFF. The chain combines TRBV18 with TRBJ2-2, with 7 bases fitting TRBD1. The CDR3 has 18 amino acids. Germline assignment: CDR1 KGHSH and CDR2 LQKENI. After removal of 4 bases from V and 1 base from J, the junction contained 12 bases not matched to a gene.